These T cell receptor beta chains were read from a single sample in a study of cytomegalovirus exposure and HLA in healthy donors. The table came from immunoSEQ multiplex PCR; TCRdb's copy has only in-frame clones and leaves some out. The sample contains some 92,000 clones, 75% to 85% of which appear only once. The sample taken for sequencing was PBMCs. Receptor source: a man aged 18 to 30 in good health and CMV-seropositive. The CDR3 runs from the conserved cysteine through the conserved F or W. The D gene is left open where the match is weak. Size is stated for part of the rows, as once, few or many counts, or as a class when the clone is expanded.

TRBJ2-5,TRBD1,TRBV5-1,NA,CASSPGTGGFETQYF,TGCGCCAGCAGCCCAGGGACAGGGGGCTTTGAGACCCAGTACTTC
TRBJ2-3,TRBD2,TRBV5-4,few,CASSLSGGGGTDTQYF,TGTGCCAGCAGCTTGAGTGGCGGGGGTGGGACAGATACGCAGTATTTT
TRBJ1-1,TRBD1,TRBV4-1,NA,CASSHAGQGVVEAFF,TGCGCCAGCAGCCATGCTGGACAGGGAGTAGTTGAGGCTTTCTTT
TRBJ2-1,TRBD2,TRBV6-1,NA,CASTRLDGGFDEQFF,TGTGCCAGCACCCGCCTAGACGGGGGGTTTGATGAGCAGTTCTTC
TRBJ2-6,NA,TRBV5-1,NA,CASSWPGTVVSGANVLTF,TGCGCCAGCAGCTGGCCCGGTACAGTAGTCTCTGGGGCCAACGTCCTGACTTTC
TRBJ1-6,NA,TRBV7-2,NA,CASSLLTGSSPLHF,TGTGCCAGCAGCTTACTCACAGGGTCTTCACCCCTCCACTTT
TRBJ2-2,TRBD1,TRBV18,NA,CASSRDTGGLASGELFF,TGTGCCAGCTCACGGGATACAGGGGGATTGGCATCCGGGGAGCTGTTTTTT
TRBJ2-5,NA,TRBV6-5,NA,CASSYAGQRQETQYF,TGTGCCAGCAGTTACGCGGGACAGCGCCAAGAGACCCAGTACTTC
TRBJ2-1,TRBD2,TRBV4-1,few,CASSQLSGEYNEQFF,TGCGCCAGCAGCCAATTAAGCGGGGAGTACAATGAGCAGTTCTTC
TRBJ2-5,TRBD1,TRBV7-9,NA,CASSPRGPETQYF,TGTGCCAGCAGTCCAAGGGGGCCGGAGACCCAGTACTTC
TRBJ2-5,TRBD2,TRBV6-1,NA,CASSSGGRGETQYF,TGTGCCAGCAGTAGCGGGGGCCGAGGAGAGACCCAGTACTTC
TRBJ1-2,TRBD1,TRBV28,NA,CASSLLGTGLGYTF,TGTGCCAGCAGTTTATTAGGGACAGGATTGGGCTACACCTTC
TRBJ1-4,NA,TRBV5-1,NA,CASSLTGNNEKLFF,TGCGCCAGCAGCTTGACAGGGAATAATGAAAAACTGTTTTTT
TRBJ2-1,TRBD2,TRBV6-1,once,CASSEVPGRGDNEQFF,TGTGCCAGCAGTGAGGTCCCGGGGCGGGGGGACAATGAGCAGTTCTTC
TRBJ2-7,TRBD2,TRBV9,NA,CASSVATGGVYEQYF,TGTGCCAGCAGCGTAGCTACGGGGGGGGTCTACGAGCAGTACTTC
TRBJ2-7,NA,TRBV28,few,CATSREVSYEQYF,TGTGCCACATCTAGAGAGGTTTCCTACGAGCAGTACTTC
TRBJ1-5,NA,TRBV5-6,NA,CASSLEGGGYDQPQHF,TGTGCCAGCAGCTTGGAGGGTGGGGGCTACGATCAGCCCCAGCATTTT
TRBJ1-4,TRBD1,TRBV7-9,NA,CASSLPTGTNEKLFF,TGTGCCAGCAGCTTACCGACAGGGACTAATGAAAAACTGTTTTTT
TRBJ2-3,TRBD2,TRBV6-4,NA,CASSEGGLAGSDTQYF,TGTGCCAGCAGTGAGGGAGGACTAGCGGGGTCAGATACGCAGTATTTT
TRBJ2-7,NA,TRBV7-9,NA,CASSSQGGSYEQYF,TGTGCCAGCAGCTCCCAGGGGGGTTCCTACGAGCAGTACTTC
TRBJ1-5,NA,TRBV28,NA,CASSWGQGSQPQHF,TGTGCCAGCAGTTGGGGTCAGGGCAGTCAGCCCCAGCATTTT
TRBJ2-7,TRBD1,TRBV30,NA,CAWSVLTGVYEQYF,TGTGCCTGGAGTGTACTCACAGGGGTCTACGAGCAGTACTTC
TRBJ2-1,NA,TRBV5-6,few,CASSLGQFYNEQFF,TGTGCCAGCAGCTTGGGACAGTTTTACAATGAGCAGTTCTTC
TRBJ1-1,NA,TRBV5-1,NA,CASSLRQAETEAFF,TGCGCCAGCAGCCTACGACAGGCTGAAACTGAAGCTTTCTTT
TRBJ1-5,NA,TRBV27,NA,CASSPIGGEGNQPQHF,TGTGCCAGCAGTCCGATCGGAGGAGAGGGCAATCAGCCCCAGCATTTT
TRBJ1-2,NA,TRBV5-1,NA,CASALGGREDGYTF,TGCGCCAGCGCCCTTGGCGGTCGGGAAGATGGCTACACCTTC
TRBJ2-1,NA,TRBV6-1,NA,CASSGTEYNEQFF,TGTGCCAGCAGTGGAACGGAGTACAATGAGCAGTTCTTC
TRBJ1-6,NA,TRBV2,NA,CASSDPLGLGDNSPLHF,TGTGCCAGCAGTGACCCCTTAGGCTTGGGAGATAATTCACCCCTCCACTTT
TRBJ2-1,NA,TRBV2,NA,CASSEAGIYNEQFF,TGTGCCAGCAGTGAAGCGGGCATATACAATGAGCAGTTCTTC
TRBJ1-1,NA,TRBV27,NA,CASSRLGQNTEAFF,TGTGCCAGCAGTAGGCTGGGGCAGAACACTGAAGCTTTCTTT